These T cell receptor beta chains were read from a single sample in a study of control samples from healthy donors and cancer patients. This table comes from immunoSEQ multiplex PCR, and its TCRdb copy is limited to in-frame clones, with some not included. The sample lists about 89,000 clones; about 89% were seen once. Sequences were obtained from blood. The receptors here all came from a man aged 25 to 45 in good health. Both conserved end residues are part of each CDR3. The D gene is left open where the match is weak. A row's size may be missing; if present it is once, few, many or a size class.

d_call	j_call	v_call	clone_size	cdr3_nt	cdr3_aa
NA	TRBJ2-5	TRBV7-9	NA	TGTGCCAGCAGCTTAGGGAGCCAAGAGACCCAGTACTTC	CASSLGSQETQYF
NA	TRBJ2-2	TRBV5-1	NA	TGCGCCAGCAGCAAGCAGGCAGACCACACCGGGGAGCTGTTTTTT	CASSKQADHTGELFF
TRBD1	TRBJ1-2	TRBV30	NA	TGTGCCTGGAGTGCGACAGGGGACTATGGCTACACCTTC	CAWSATGDYGYTF
NA	TRBJ1-3	TRBV7-8	once	TGTGCCAGCAGCACGACGAGGACCGTCTCTGGAAACACCATATATTTT	CASSTTRTVSGNTIYF
NA	TRBJ1-5	TRBV19	many	TGTGCCAGTAATGCACAGGGTTATAGCAATCAGCCCCAGCATTTT	CASNAQGYSNQPQHF
NA	TRBJ1-1	TRBV6-5	once	TGTGCCAGCAGTTACTCGATGACAGGAGACTCTGAAGCTTTCTTT	CASSYSMTGDSEAFF
NA	TRBJ1-2	TRBV5-5	NA	TGTGCCAGCAGCGCCCGGGACAAACATGGCTACACCTTC	CASSARDKHGYTF
TRBD1	TRBJ2-7	TRBV30	NA	TGTGCCTGGAGTGCCGGGACAGGGCGCTACGAGCAGTACTTC	CAWSAGTGRYEQYF
TRBD1	TRBJ1-2	TRBV20-1	NA	TGCAGTGCTAGTGAGACAGGGGACTATGGCTACACCTTC	CSASETGDYGYTF
NA	TRBJ1-1	TRBV7-9	NA	TGTGCCAGCAGCTTAGGGTTAATGAACACTGAAGCTTTCTTT	CASSLGLMNTEAFF
NA	TRBJ1-1	TRBV7-2	NA	TGTGCCAGCAGATGGACGGACAGTGAAGCTTTCTTT	CASRWTDSEAFF
TRBD1	TRBJ1-6	TRBV19	NA	TGTGCCAGTAGTTCGGGACAGGGGAATTCACCCCTCCACTTT	CASSSGQGNSPLHF
TRBD2	TRBJ2-1	TRBV5-1	NA	TGCGCCAGCAGCACCCGGATCTTAGCGGGGGGCCTCTACAATGAGCAGTTCTTC	CASSTRILAGGLYNEQFF
NA	TRBJ1-1	TRBV12-5	NA	TGTGCTAGTGGTTTGGCAACAGGGCGCAAGATGGAAGCTTTCTTT	CASGLATGRKMEAFF
NA	TRBJ2-3	TRBV7-9	NA	TGTGCCAGCAGCCCCGAGCTATTCAGGACAGATACGCAGTATTTT	CASSPELFRTDTQYF
NA	TRBJ1-3	TRBV5-1	NA	TGCGCCAGCAGCCCTGATACCGCCTCTGGAAACACCATATATTTT	CASSPDTASGNTIYF
NA	TRBJ1-1	TRBV5-6	NA	TGTGCCAGCAGCTCGGTACCGGAGGAGGTGAACACTGAAGCTTTCTTT	CASSSVPEEVNTEAFF
NA	TRBJ2-7	TRBV30	NA	TGTGCCTGGAGGGTCGAGAGCTCCTACGAGCAGTACTTC	CAWRVESSYEQYF
TRBD1	TRBJ2-2	TRBV19	NA	TGTGCCAGTAGTATAAGGGGTTCCGGGCAGGGGGAAAGGGCCGGGGAGCTGTTTTTT	CASSIRGSGQGERAGELFF
NA	TRBJ2-2	TRBV5-7	NA	TGTGCCAGCAGCTTAGGCAGAGGGGACACCGGGGAGCTGTTTTTT	CASSLGRGDTGELFF
NA	TRBJ1-1	TRBV7-9	NA	TGTGCCAGCAGCTTATACGGGGGAGAAGCGACTGAAGCTTTCTTT	CASSLYGGEATEAFF
NA	TRBJ2-2	TRBV24-1	NA	TGTGCCACCAGTGACCCTAAAGGGGGCGGGGAGCTGTTTTTT	CATSDPKGGGELFF
TRBD1	TRBJ1-6	TRBV5-6	NA	TGTGCCAGCAGCCATAACAGGGGAAGGTCACCCCTCCACTTT	CASSHNRGRSPLHF
TRBD2	TRBJ2-3	TRBV7-9	NA	TGTGCCAGCAGCTTTCTAGCGGGGGGGGACGGTACAGATACGCAGTATTTT	CASSFLAGGDGTDTQYF
NA	TRBJ1-1	TRBV5-4	NA	TGTGCCAGCAGCTCTCCTCAGGGAGGCACTGAAGCTTTCTTT	CASSSPQGGTEAFF
TRBD2	TRBJ2-3	TRBV9	NA	TGTGCCAGCAGCGTGAGCGGGGGGTACACAGATACGCAGTATTTT	CASSVSGGYTDTQYF
NA	TRBJ1-2	TRBV18	NA	TGTGCCAGCTCACCAGACAGAAACTATGGCTACACCTTC	CASSPDRNYGYTF
NA	TRBJ2-2	TRBV30	NA	TGTGCCTGGATGAAGCATGGGGCCGGGGAGCTGTTTTTT	CAWMKHGAGELFF
TRBD1	TRBJ1-1	TRBV18	NA	TGTGCCAGCTCACCGTCTTTACGTCCGGGACAGGGCCTGGGGGAAGCTTTCTTT	CASSPSLRPGQGLGEAFF
NA	TRBJ1-4	TRBV4-1	NA	TGCGCCAGCAGCCAAGAAGGTATGACTAATGAAAAACTGTTTTTT	CASSQEGMTNEKLFF
TRBD2	TRBJ2-5	TRBV9	NA	TGTGCCAGCAGCGTAGGGACTAGCACGAGAGAGACCCAGTACTTC	CASSVGTSTRETQYF
TRBD1	TRBJ1-6	TRBV27	NA	TGTGCCAGCAGTTCGGGACAGGGCTATAATTCACCCCTCCACTTT	CASSSGQGYNSPLHF
TRBD1	TRBJ2-2	TRBV19	NA	TGTGCCAGTGTTCCCGGGACAGGGGCCACCGGGGAGCTGTTTTTT	CASVPGTGATGELFF
NA	TRBJ2-5	TRBV25-1	NA	TGTGCCAGCAGTCCGGACTTGGGGACCCAGTACTTC	CASSPDLGTQYF
TRBD1	TRBJ1-2	TRBV19	NA	TGTGCCAGTAGTATGAACAGGGGAGTCGGAGGCTACACCTTC	CASSMNRGVGGYTF
NA	TRBJ2-2	TRBV6-1	NA	TGTGCCAGCAGTGAAGTAAGAACCGGGGAGCTGTTTTTT	CASSEVRTGELFF
TRBD2	TRBJ2-4	TRBV5-6	NA	TGTGCCAGCAGCTATCCTCGGGAGAGCGGGGGGCTAGAAAACATTCAGTACTTC	CASSYPRESGGLENIQYF
NA	TRBJ2-3	TRBV12-3/TRBV12-4	NA	TGTGCCAGCAGTTTACACTCGACAGATACGCAGTATTTT	CASSLHSTDTQYF
NA	TRBJ1-5	TRBV5-1	NA	TGCGCCAGCAGCTTGGCGGGGGGGGTCAATCAGCCCCAGCATTTT	CASSLAGGVNQPQHF
NA	TRBJ2-1	TRBV7-4	NA	TGTGCCAGCAGCTTAGACAGGGAGGCCTGGTGGAGGTATGTCAATGAGCAGTTCTTC	CASSLDREAWWRYVNEQFF
TRBD2	TRBJ2-7	TRBV5-1	few	TGCGCCAGCAGCTTTCAGCGGGGTGCATCCTACGAGCAGTACTTC	CASSFQRGASYEQYF
NA	TRBJ1-1	TRBV7-3	NA	TGTGCCAGCAGCTTAAGAGCAGGGTCGGATACTGAAGCTTTCTTT	CASSLRAGSDTEAFF
NA	TRBJ2-7	TRBV6-5	NA	TGTGCCAGCAGTTACCAGGGGGGGGTCGAGCAGTACTTC	CASSYQGGVEQYF
TRBD1	TRBJ1-2	TRBV7-2	few	TGTGCCAGCAGCCCGGCAGGGGGATTCTATGGCTACACCTTC	CASSPAGGFYGYTF
NA	TRBJ1-1	TRBV2	NA	TGTGCCAGCAGGCTCGGGGGCATCGACTGGAACACTGAAGCTTTCTTT	CASRLGGIDWNTEAFF
NA	TRBJ1-5	TRBV27	NA	TGTGCCAGCAGCTCCAACTCGGCCCATCAGCCCCAGCATTTT	CASSSNSAHQPQHF
NA	TRBJ1-1	TRBV5-1	NA	TGCGCCAGCAGCCTGGATGCAGGGAGTAACACTGAAGCTTTCTTT	CASSLDAGSNTEAFF
NA	TRBJ1-2	TRBV10-2	NA	TGCGCCAGCAGTGAACCAGGTGATGGCTACACCTTC	CASSEPGDGYTF
NA	TRBJ2-3	TRBV10-2	NA	TGCGCCAGCAGTACCACCACAGATACGCAGTATTTT	CASSTTTDTQYF
TRBD2	TRBJ2-1	TRBV5-1	NA	TGCGCCAGCAGCTTGGCCCCCAGCGGGGGGGAGCAGTTCTTC	CASSLAPSGGEQFF